This TCR beta chain was identified during a study of T cell responses to AZD1222 COVID-19 vaccine. Produced via immunoSEQ multiplex PCR; TCRdb's table is partial and in-frame only. Here the sample spans nearly 200,000 clones, 93% being singletons. Only one count was recorded for this clone. The antigen remains unidentified. Study-wide findings and caveats: Once two AZD1222 doses were given, Spike-specific TCR breadth and depth went up. Clonal diversity may have been underestimated, and the donors were mostly white British, with more females than males.

This CDR3 region has 14 residues. CDR1 is KGHSH, CDR2 LQKENI, per germline. Trimming took 2 bases from V and 3 from J, leaving 10 bases between them. This rearrangement joins TRBV18 to TRBJ1-1; tentatively, D is TRBD1 (6 bases). The sequence was obtained from an adult who received the AZD1222 COVID-19 vaccine. Sequencing used peripheral blood, obtained 28 days after the second AZD1222 dose. CDR3 sequence: CASSPGGPDTEAFF. The CDR3 region has the DNA TGTGCCAGCTCACCAGGGGGCCCTGACACTGAAGCTTTCTTT.